The 4 T cell receptor beta chains given below trace back to one sample, sequenced in a study of PD-1 blockade in mismatch repair-deficient tumors. TCRdb's table, derived via immunoSEQ multiplex PCR, lists solely in-frame clones and lacks some. The table lists some 84,000 clones, 65% to 85% of them singletons. Sequenced here: peripheral blood, sampled 12 weeks after starting pembrolizumab. The receptor set was obtained from an adult with mismatch repair-deficient cancer.

CDR3: CASSITYIPPGLAGLNTGELFF. CDR3 nucleotides: TGTGCCAGTAGTATAACCTATATACCCCCGGGACTAGCGGGACTGAACACCGGGGAGCTGTTTTTT. The rearrangement links TRBV19 to TRBJ2-2; 13 bases are shared with TRBD2. Germline V gene sequence: CDR1 LNHDA, CDR2 SQIVND (reference sequence). CDR3 length: 22 residues. V dropped 2 bases and J dropped 1; count of bases not matched to a gene: 16.

The V and J genes are TRBV5-1 and TRBJ1-3; possibly TRBD1 for D (6 bases). This CDR3 has 19 amino acids. Germline V gene sequence: CDR1 SGHRS, CDR2 YFSETQ. Trimming took 4 bases from V and 0 from J, leaving 23 bases between them. The CDR3 protein is CASSLIGQSLVNSGNTIYF. The CDR3 nucleotides read TGCGCCAGCAGCCTCATTGGACAGAGCCTTGTAAACTCTGGAAACACCATATATTTT.

The chain joins TRBV18 to TRBJ2-6; D is uncertain. CDR1 is KGHSH and CDR2 is LQKENI in the germline V gene. CDR3 length: 15 residues. V lost 0 bases, J lost 4 bases, and 7 bases lay in between. CDR3 in amino acids: CASSPPTAGANVLTF. The CDR3 DNA reads TGTGCCAGCTCACCACCCACAGCGGGGGCCAACGTCCTGACTTTC.

This clone was counted a single time. The gene calls are TRBV4-1 and TRBJ2-7; no reliable D call. Trimming took 3 bases from V and 2 from J, leaving 8 bases between them. The CDR3 is made up of 13 amino acids. Per the germline V gene, CDR1 is MGHRA and CDR2 is YSYEKL. CDR3: CASSQNSPYEQYF. Written as DNA, the CDR3 is TGCGCCAGCAGCCAGAACAGCCCCTACGAGCAGTACTTC.